The 12 T cell receptor beta chains below come from one sample, sequenced in a study of human T cells and chemical hapten exposure. From whole blood left unfractionated, total RNA was extracted. TCRdb itself ran the 5' RACE reads through MiXCR, one entry per CDR3 protein. The repertoire has 110,000 or so distinct CDR3 sequences, approximately 20% of them found once; the top ten carry around 3%. These receptors came from a human donor in good health.

The chain links TRBV20-1 to TRBJ2-7; 7 nucleotides align to TRBD2. This CDR3 region has 13 residues. V trimming: 3 bases; J trimming: 6 bases; junction bases outside the gene matches: 8. Germline CDR1 DFQATT, CDR2 SNEGSKA (reference sequence). The CDR3 loop reads CSASRGRAPEQYF. DNA of the CDR3: TGCAGTGCTAGTCGGGGGAGGGCCCCCGAGCAGTACTTC.

This clonotype was seen only a few times. The chain has TRBV4-2 and TRBJ1-5, with a weak D call TRBD1 (5 bases). Trimming pared 6 bases from V and 2 bases from J, leaving 17 bases between. Germline V gene lookup returns CDR1 LGHNA and CDR2 YNFKEQ. CDR3 length: 16 amino acids. CDR3 coding DNA: TGTGCCAGCAGTCCCGAAGCAGGGATAGGCAATCAGCCCCAGCATTTT. As protein: CASSPEAGIGNQPQHF.

The chain couples TRBV20-1 to TRBJ2-1; 8 nucleotides match TRBD2. V gave up 5 bases and J gave up 6 bases; unmatched junction bases: 6. CDR3 length: 13 amino acids. Germline CDR1 reads DFQATT; CDR2 reads SNEGSKA (reference sequence). CDR3 sequence reads: CSADREGSNEQFF. DNA for the CDR3: TGCAGTGCTGACCGGGAGGGTTCCAATGAGCAGTTCTTC.

CDR3 loop: CASSQAPWEGGHLAYNEQFF. The CDR3 DNA reads TGTGCCAGCAGCCAAGCCCCCTGGGAAGGGGGCCACCTTGCGTACAATGAGCAGTTCTTC. V and J are TRBV14 and TRBJ2-1, with 7 bases lining up with TRBD1. J was trimmed by 4 bases and V by 1 base; bases with no gene match: 19. There are 20 residues in the CDR3. Per germline, CDR1 SGHDN and CDR2 FVKESK.

This chain connects TRBV6-1 to TRBJ2-5, with 9 nucleotides matching TRBD1. This CDR3 is built from 15 residues. Germline trimming cut 1 base from V and 4 bases from J; bases unmatched to any gene: 4. Germline lookup yields CDR1 MNHNS and CDR2 SASEGT. The DNA of the CDR3 is TGTGCCAGCAGTGAAGGGGGGACAGGGCGAGAGACCCAGTACTTC. Encoded protein: CASSEGGTGRETQYF.

The table lists this clonotype with a few counts. V is TRBV10-3 and J is TRBJ1-1; D gene ambiguous. The CDR3 totals 12 residues. V was shortened by 7 bases and J by 2 bases, with 8 bases between the two germline ends. Germline assignment: CDR1 ENHRY and CDR2 SYGVKD. CDR3 region: CAIKQPNTEAFF. The CDR3, as DNA: TGTGCCATCAAACAGCCCAACACTGAAGCTTTCTTT.

The CDR3 DNA is TGTGCCAGCAGTTTAAATGGCAATCAGCCCCAGCATTTT. This codes for CASSLNGNQPQHF. The chain recombines TRBV27 with TRBJ1-5; unclear D gene. Looked up from germline, CDR1 is MNHEY and CDR2 is SMNVEV (reference sequence). This CDR3 has 13 residues. V was clipped by 2 bases and J by 2 bases, with 4 bases between them.

The chain combines TRBV10-3 with TRBJ2-7; D is ambiguous. CDR3 length equals 13 residues. The V gene's germline CDR1 is ENHRY and CDR2 SYGVKD. V was trimmed by 4 bases and J by 3 bases, leaving 10 bases between them. This CDR3 is CAISGLGSYEQYF. The CDR3 DNA reads as TGTGCCATCAGTGGGTTGGGCAGCTACGAGCAGTACTTC.

This clonotype was observed a handful of times. A read error may account for a junction end that differs from germline. The rearrangement uses TRBV2 and TRBJ2-3, with 9 positions matching TRBD2. Germline-derived CDR1 and CDR2 are SNHLY and FYNNEI. CDR3 length equals 15 residues. The CDR3 DNA is TGTGCCAGCAGTGAGGGAGTAGCGGGAGCAGATACGCAGGATTTT. Translation: CASSEGVAGADTQDF.

The sample holds a few counts of this clonotype. The rearrangement links TRBV6-6 to TRBJ2-5; D unclear. The V end was cut by 9 bases, the J end by 5 bases, with 13 bases between. Germline assignment: CDR1 MNHNY and CDR2 SVGAGI (reference sequence). CDR3 length equals 12 residues. The CDR3 loop reads CASVGAYETQYF. Written as DNA, the CDR3 is TGTGCCAGTGTCGGCGCGTACGAGACCCAGTACTTC.

This chain joins TRBV6-5 and TRBJ2-3; 12 bases agree with TRBD2. V gave up 2 bases and J gave up 10 bases; unmatched junction bases: 4. CDR1 MNHEY and CDR2 SVGAGI come from the germline V gene. The CDR3 consists of 14 residues. CDR3 amino acids: CASSYGTSGRPQYF. The CDR3 bases are TGTGCCAGCAGTTACGGTACTAGCGGGAGGCCGCAGTATTTT.

This clonotype was recorded a few times. This CDR3 is CSARAAGQGTGNTIYF. The CDR3 DNA follows: TGCAGTGCTAGAGCTGCGGGACAGGGGACTGGAAACACCATATATTTT. The chain links TRBV20-1 to TRBJ1-3; TRBD1 matches at 10 bases. Germline CDR1 and CDR2: DFQATT and SNEGSKA (reference sequence). The CDR3 covers 16 residues. The J segment lost 2 bases and the V segment lost 1 base, leaving 5 bases of the junction unmatched.